This passage covers 8 T cell receptor beta chains from one sample sequenced in a study of T cell responses to AZD1222 COVID-19 vaccine. Data came from immunoSEQ multiplex PCR; TCRdb stores just in-frame clones and leaves some out. The sample has over 85,000 clones, 81% seen once. The sequences come from peripheral blood, collected on day 0 of AZD1222 vaccination. The receptors here all came from an adult in good health.

This chain joins TRBV3-1 (or the pseudogene TRBV3-2) and TRBJ1-1, with D hard to call. Trimming took 3 bases from V and 6 from J, leaving 17 bases between them. The CDR3 contains 15 residues. CDR1 LGHDT and CDR2 YNNKEL come from the germline V gene (reference sequence). The CDR3 reads CASSHDRGRGPEAFF. Written as DNA, the CDR3 is TGTGCCAGCAGCCATGATAGAGGGAGAGGGCCTGAAGCTTTCTTT.

This clone appeared once. This CDR3 reads CASSPLVYGYTF. The DNA of the CDR3 is TGTGCCAGCAGCCCCCTTGTCTATGGCTACACCTTC. The rearrangement joins TRBV28 to TRBJ1-2; D gene uncertain. Deletions cut 6 bases from V and 4 bases from J, with 9 bases between. Looked up from germline, CDR1 is MDHEN and CDR2 is SYDVKM. This CDR3 is built from 12 residues.

The V and J genes are TRBV18 and TRBJ1-1; D not resolved. The germline V and J ends were trimmed by 0 bases and 1 base, with 9 bases remaining between them. The CDR3 runs 15 residues. Germline V lookup: CDR1 KGHSH, CDR2 LQKENI. CDR3 region: CASSPPNSPNTEAFF. The CDR3 DNA sequence: TGTGCCAGCTCACCACCGAACAGCCCGAACACTGAAGCTTTCTTT. The full variable domain, rest sourced from reference TRBV18 and TRBJ1-1, is NAGVMQNPRHLVRRRGQEARLRCSPMKGHSHVYWYRQLPEEGLKFMVYLQKENIIDESGMPKERFSAEFPKEGPSILRIQQVVRGDSAAYFCASSPPNSPNTEAFFGQGTRLTVV.

This sequence joins TRBV16 and TRBJ2-1, with a possible D match to TRBD1 (6 bases). Between the trimmed V and J ends, which lost 2 bases and 3 bases, there was a span of 8 bases. Germline V gives CDR1 KGHSY, CDR2 FQNENV. The CDR3 contains 14 residues. The chain's CDR3 is CASSQRDNYNEQFF. The CDR3 region has the DNA TGTGCCAGCAGCCAAAGGGACAACTACAATGAGCAGTTCTTC.

This chain connects TRBV6-6 to TRBJ1-5; the D gene is possibly TRBD1 (6 bases). The CDR3 is 20 amino acids. Deletions cut 5 bases from V and 0 bases from J, with 26 bases between. Germline V gives CDR1 MNHNY, CDR2 SVGAGI (reference sequence). The CDR3 is CASSPLGLGGGLYSNQPQHF. CDR3 DNA sequence: TGTGCCAGCAGTCCCCTTGGGTTGGGGGGCGGCCTTTATAGCAATCAGCCCCAGCATTTT.

The chain combines TRBV19 with TRBJ2-1; D possibly corresponds to TRBD1 (5 bases). Trimming stripped 4 bases from V and 2 bases from J, with 12 bases between. The length of the CDR3 is 15 residues. Germline CDR1 reads LNHDA; CDR2 reads SQIVND (reference sequence). DNA of the CDR3: TGTGCCAGTAGTAAGTCAGGGAATCCCTACAATGAGCAGTTCTTC. This translates into CASSKSGNPYNEQFF.

The gene calls are TRBV28 and TRBJ2-5, with D maybe TRBD1 (6 bases). Germline CDR1 and CDR2: MDHEN and SYDVKM. The V end was cut by 7 bases, the J end by 1 base, with 16 bases between. This CDR3 is built from 15 residues. The CDR3 DNA reads as TGTGCCAGCACTCGTCTCCGGACAGTCCAAGAGACCCAGTACTTC. It encodes CASTRLRTVQETQYF.

This clone was detected once. The genes are TRBV28 and TRBJ1-1; 7 positions agree with TRBD1. This CDR3 comprises 13 residues. The V gene end was trimmed by 10 bases and the J gene end by 1 base; junction bases not matched to a gene: 6. Germline CDR1 and CDR2: MDHEN and SYDVKM. The CDR3 loop is CATVQGWNTEAFF. The CDR3 DNA sequence: TGTGCCACGGTACAGGGGTGGAACACTGAAGCTTTCTTT.